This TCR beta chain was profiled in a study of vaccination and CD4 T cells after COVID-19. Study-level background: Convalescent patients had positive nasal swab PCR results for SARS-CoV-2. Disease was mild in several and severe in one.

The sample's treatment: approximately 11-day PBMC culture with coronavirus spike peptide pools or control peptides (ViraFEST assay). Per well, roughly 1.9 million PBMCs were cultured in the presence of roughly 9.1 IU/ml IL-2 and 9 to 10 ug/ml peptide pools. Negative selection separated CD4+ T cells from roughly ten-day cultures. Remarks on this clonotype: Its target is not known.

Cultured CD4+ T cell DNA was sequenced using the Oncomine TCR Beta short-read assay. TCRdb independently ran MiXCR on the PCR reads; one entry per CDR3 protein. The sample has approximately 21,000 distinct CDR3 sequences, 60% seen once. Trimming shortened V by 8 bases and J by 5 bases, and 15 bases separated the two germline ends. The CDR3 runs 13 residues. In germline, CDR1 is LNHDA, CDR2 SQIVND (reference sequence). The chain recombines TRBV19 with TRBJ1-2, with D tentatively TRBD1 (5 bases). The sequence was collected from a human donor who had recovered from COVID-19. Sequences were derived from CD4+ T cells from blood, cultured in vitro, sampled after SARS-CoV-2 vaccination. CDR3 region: CASSPRGYYGYTF. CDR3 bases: TGTGCCAGTTCCCCCCGGGGGTATTATGGCTACACCTTC. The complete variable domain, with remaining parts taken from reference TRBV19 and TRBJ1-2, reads DGGITQSPKYLFRKEGQNVTLSCEQNLNHDAMYWYRQDPGQGLRLIYYSQIVNDFQKGDIAEGYSVSREKKESFPLTVTSAQKNPTAFYLCASSPRGYYGYTFGSGTRLTVV.